These 12 T cell receptor beta chains were sequenced from one sample in a study of blood T cell repertoires in COVID-19. Measured with immunoSEQ multiplex PCR; TCRdb has only the in-frame clones, and not every one. The data show around 100,000 clones, more than 80% seen once. The sample consisted of peripheral blood. Receptors were obtained from a woman of 80 years or more with acute or convalescent COVID-19.

V gene TRBV28 combines with J gene TRBJ2-7; the match to TRBD1 covers 12 bases. Trimming removed 5 bases from V and 5 bases from J; junction bases left unmatched: 10. Per the germline V gene, CDR1 is MDHEN and CDR2 is SYDVKM. The CDR3 runs to 16 residues. The CDR3 reads CASSPAGTGGTDEQYF. The DNA for the CDR3 is TGTGCCAGCAGTCCCGCCGGGACAGGGGGCACTGACGAGCAGTACTTC. Together with reference TRBV28 and TRBJ2-7, the CDR3 gives the full variable domain: DVKVTQSSRYLVKRTGEKVFLECVQDMDHENMFWYRQDPGLGLRLIYFSYDVKMKEKGDIPEGYSVSREKKERFSLILESASTNQTSMYLCASSPAGTGGTDEQYFGPGTRLTVT.

This chain uses TRBV7-9 with TRBJ1-5; 7 bases are shared with TRBD1. Germline V gene data show CDR1 as SEHNR and CDR2 as FQNEAQ (reference sequence). The CDR3 runs 18 residues. After removal of 5 bases from V and 3 bases from J, the junction contained 16 bases not matched to a gene. The DNA of the CDR3 is TGTGCCAGCAGCCCGACAGTACCCGGGACAGACGTCAATCAGCCCCAGCATTTT. This translates into CASSPTVPGTDVNQPQHF.

This chain connects TRBV19 to TRBJ1-1, with D unclear. Germline lookup yields CDR1 LNHDA and CDR2 SQIVND (reference sequence). Trimming stripped 2 bases from V and 3 bases from J, with 10 bases between. This CDR3 spans 14 amino acids. Here the CDR3 DNA reads TGTGCCAGTAGTATACGGGATCTGGACACTGAAGCTTTCTTT. Its translation is CASSIRDLDTEAFF.

V gene TRBV5-1 combines with J gene TRBJ2-7; tentative D call: TRBD1 (5 bases). CDR1 and CDR2 from the germline V gene are SGHRS and YFSETQ. The CDR3 has 13 residues. Trimming took off 5 bases at V and 2 bases at J, with 11 bases between the two ends. The CDR3 region is CASRPDSTYEQYF. DNA of the CDR3: TGCGCCAGCAGACCCGACAGTACCTACGAGCAGTACTTC. Full variable domain (rest looked up from reference TRBV5-1 and TRBJ2-7): KAGVTQTPRYLIKTRGQQVTLSCSPISGHRSVSWYQQTPGQGLQFLFEYFSETQRNKGNFPGRFSGRQFSNSRSEMNVSTLELGDSALYLCASRPDSTYEQYFGPGTRLTVT.

CDR3 DNA: TGTGCCACCAGCAGAGGGACAGGATATCCGAACACCGGGGAGCTGTTTTTT. Translation: CATSRGTGYPNTGELFF. V usage is TRBV15 and J usage is TRBJ2-2, with TRBD1 identical over 7 bases. Germline V gene data show CDR1 as LNHNV and CDR2 as YYDKDF (reference sequence). The CDR3 has 17 amino acids. V was clipped by 1 base and J by 0 bases; unmatched bases: 5.

This chain uses TRBV29-1 with TRBJ2-1, with 9 bases identical to TRBD2. CDR1 and CDR2 from the germline V gene are SQVTM and ANQGSEA. The CDR3 is made up of 15 amino acids. V lost 4 bases, J lost 8 bases, and 12 bases stayed unmatched. The CDR3 DNA is TGCAGCGTTGGTATAGGGACTAGCCGGCGGGATGAGCAGTTCTTC. Protein product: CSVGIGTSRRDEQFF.

V gene TRBV2 combines with J gene TRBJ1-6, with D possibly matching TRBD1 (5 bases). Germline V gives CDR1 SNHLY, CDR2 FYNNEI. The CDR3 totals 17 residues. V was shortened by 0 bases and J by 10 bases, with 19 bases between the two germline ends. CDR3 in amino acids: CASSEARWKGIWSPLHF. The CDR3 DNA reads TGTGCCAGCAGTGAAGCAAGGTGGAAGGGGATCTGGTCACCCCTCCACTTT.

The rearrangement links TRBV10-3 to TRBJ1-3; D might be TRBD1 (6 bases). The CDR3 extends over 16 amino acids. The V end lost 0 bases, the J end lost 1 base, and 10 bases lay between the germline ends. Germline CDR1 ENHRY, CDR2 SYGVKD. This chain's CDR3 is CAISESAGASGNTIYF. CDR3 in DNA: TGTGCCATCAGTGAGTCGGCAGGGGCGTCTGGAAACACCATATATTTT.

The chain carries TRBV5-1 and TRBJ2-7; maybe TRBD1 (6 bases). The CDR3 runs 13 residues. V was pared by 4 bases and J by 5 bases, with 13 bases between. CDR1 is SGHRS, CDR2 YFSETQ, per germline. The CDR3, as DNA: TGCGCCAGCAGCGCGCCGGACAGCCACGAGCAGTACTTC. This gives the protein CASSAPDSHEQYF.

A remark on this clone: Other DNA sequences in the same sample also yield this CDR3. The CDR3 bases are TGTGCCAGCAGTTCGTACACCGGGGAGCTGTTTTTT. It encodes CASSSYTGELFF. The V gene is TRBV12-3 or TRBV12-4, the J gene TRBJ2-2, with D hard to call. The CDR3 contains 12 residues. Trimming removed 4 bases at V and 3 bases at J, with 3 bases between.

The chain joins TRBV6-5 to TRBJ2-7, with 7 nucleotides matching TRBD2. The CDR3 covers 15 residues. Germline-derived CDR1 and CDR2 are MNHEY and SVGAGI. V dropped 6 bases and J dropped 0; count of bases not matched to a gene: 8. CDR3 loop: CASSPSGGSSYEQYF. The CDR3, as DNA: TGTGCCAGCAGCCCCTCGGGAGGTAGCTCCTACGAGCAGTACTTC.

V usage is TRBV15 and J usage is TRBJ2-5; tentatively, D is TRBD1 (6 bases). In germline, CDR1 is LNHNV, CDR2 YYDKDF (reference sequence). The V gene lost 5 bases and the J gene lost 2 bases, with 21 bases spanning the gap. The CDR3 extends over 17 amino acids. CDR3 nucleotide sequence: TGTGCCACCAGCCGAACATTCCACAGGGCGGGTCAAGAGACCCAGTACTTC. Translating gives CATSRTFHRAGQETQYF.